The 8 T cell receptor beta chains below were found in one sample sequenced in a study of cytomegalovirus exposure and HLA in healthy donors. The table came from immunoSEQ multiplex PCR; TCRdb's copy has only in-frame clones and leaves some out. The table records 150,000 to 200,000 clones, about 86% of them present only once. The sequencing sample was made of PBMCs. The receptors stem from a young woman in good health and CMV-seronegative.

This clone was seen a single time. The chain has TRBV5-1 and TRBJ1-2; 7 bases agree with TRBD1. Germline V lookup: CDR1 SGHRS, CDR2 YFSETQ. The CDR3 totals 14 residues. The trim removed 4 bases at V and 0 bases at J, leaving 3 bases unmatched. CDR3 DNA sequence: TGCGCCAGCAGCCAGGGGGACGCTAACTATGGCTACACCTTC. This gives the protein CASSQGDANYGYTF.

The chain couples TRBV28 to TRBJ2-1; 13 bases map to TRBD2. The CDR3 has 16 amino acids. CDR1 MDHEN and CDR2 SYDVKM come from the germline V gene. Trimming cost V 5 bases and J 4 bases; bases outside gene matches: 5. This CDR3 reads CASSPWTSGSYNEQFF. The CDR3 bases are TGTGCCAGCAGTCCCTGGACTAGCGGGAGTTACAATGAGCAGTTCTTC.

The J gene is TRBJ2-7, the V gene TRBV28; 14 positions match TRBD2. Per the germline V gene, CDR1 is MDHEN and CDR2 is SYDVKM. This CDR3 region has 16 residues. V shed 4 bases and J 3 bases; nucleotides not matched to a gene: 5. CDR3 sequence reads: CASSSGLAGVRYEQYF. The CDR3 DNA follows: TGTGCCAGCAGTTCGGGACTAGCGGGAGTCCGCTACGAGCAGTACTTC.

The rearrangement joins TRBV7-8 to TRBJ1-2; D not resolved. The V gene's germline CDR1 is SGHVS and CDR2 FQNEAQ. The CDR3 loop spans 15 amino acids. The ends were cut back, 5 bases at V and 7 bases at J, with 20 bases in the middle. The CDR3 loop reads CASSVVTSSLSGYTF. CDR3 DNA sequence: TGTGCCAGCAGCGTCGTAACGAGCAGTCTAAGTGGCTACACCTTC.

This clone was counted only a few times. This chain connects TRBV11-2 to TRBJ2-2; no clear D gene. Germline CDR1 SGHAT, CDR2 FQNNGV. The CDR3 is 14 residues long. V lost 6 bases, J lost 1 base, and 9 bases lay in between. CDR3 sequence: CASSLYLNTGELFF. CDR3 sequence (DNA): TGTGCCAGCAGTTTGTACTTGAACACCGGGGAGCTGTTTTTT. Combining the CDR3 with reference TRBV11-2 and TRBJ2-2 gives the whole variable domain EAGVAQSPRYKIIEKRQSVAFWCNPISGHATLYWYQQILGQGPKLLIQFQNNGVVDDSQLPKDRFSAERLKGVDSTLKIQPAKLEDSAVYLCASSLYLNTGELFFGEGSRLTVL.

V and J are TRBV7-6 and TRBJ1-1; D might be TRBD1 (6 bases). The CDR3 extends over 17 amino acids. Looked up from germline, CDR1 is SGHVS and CDR2 is FNYEAQ. The V and J ends lost 0 bases and 10 bases respectively, with 24 bases between them. This CDR3 reads CASSLAVGGTREFRAFF. The CDR3 coding sequence is TGTGCCAGCAGCTTAGCGGTGGGGGGGACACGGGAATTCAGAGCTTTCTTT. The full variable domain, with the rest looked up from reference TRBV7-6 and TRBJ1-1, is GAGVSQSPRYKVTKRGQDVALRCDPISGHVSLYWYRQALGQGPEFLTYFNYEAQQDKSGLPNDRFSAERPEGSISTLTIQRTEQRDSAMYRCASSLAVGGTREFRAFFGQGTRLTVV.

The chain is built from TRBV5-1 and TRBJ1-3, with D possibly TRBD1 on 5 matching bases. Deletions cut 0 bases from V and 3 bases from J, with 13 bases between. From germline, CDR1 is SGHRS and CDR2 YFSETQ. The CDR3 has 16 amino acids. The CDR3 sequence: CASSLAVGGRGNTIYF. CDR3 nucleotide sequence: TGCGCCAGCAGCTTGGCCGTTGGGGGACGTGGAAACACCATATATTTT.

The chain is built from TRBV9 and TRBJ2-2, with 12 bases lining up with TRBD1. This CDR3 is built from 19 residues. Trimming removed 4 bases from V and 4 bases from J; junction bases left unmatched: 14. Per germline, CDR1 SGDLS and CDR2 YYNGEE. The chain's CDR3 is CASSPGPGTGGGGTGELFF. The CDR3 DNA reads TGTGCCAGCAGCCCAGGTCCCGGGACAGGGGGCGGGGGCACCGGGGAGCTGTTTTTT.